One sample yielded the 21 T cell receptor beta chains listed below, sequenced in a study of blood T cell repertoires in COVID-19. The method was immunoSEQ multiplex PCR; TCRdb's version includes in-frame clones alone and lacks a portion of them. The sample yields over 350,000 clones, 75% to 90% seen once. Sequencing was performed on peripheral blood. These receptors originate from a woman under 40 with acute or convalescent COVID-19.

The chain joins TRBV27 to TRBJ2-1, with 7 bases that match TRBD1. Losses at the gene ends were 3 bases for V and 4 bases for J; bases not matched to a gene: 6. The germline gives CDR1 MNHEY, CDR2 SMNVEV (reference sequence). The CDR3 is 15 amino acids. Here the CDR3 DNA reads TGTGCCAGCAGTTTCATAAGGGGGCATTACAATGAGCAGTTCTTC. It specifies CASSFIRGHYNEQFF.

The chain couples TRBV4-1 to TRBJ2-7; 9 bases align to TRBD1. V was pared by 4 bases and J by 2 bases, with 9 bases of the junction left unmatched. This CDR3 region has 16 residues. The germline V gene encodes CDR1 MGHRA and CDR2 YSYEKL. The CDR3 protein is CASSRQAGTGPYEQYF. In nucleotides, the CDR3 is TGCGCCAGCAGCCGACAAGCCGGGACAGGGCCCTACGAGCAGTACTTC.

This clone was counted between two and nine times. V and J are TRBV5-1 and TRBJ2-3, with TRBD1 identical over 7 bases. Germline assignment: CDR1 SGHRS and CDR2 YFSETQ. V lost 6 bases to trimming and J lost 6 bases; unmatched junction nucleotides: 4. The CDR3 runs 12 residues. As DNA, the CDR3 is TGCGCCAGCAAAGGGGGCGGGGATACGCAGTATTTT. Protein sequence: CASKGGGDTQYF.

This clone was counted once. The CDR3 DNA reads TGCAGCGTTATCCCTAGGGGCTTGAGGGAGCAGTACTTC. Its protein is CSVIPRGLREQYF. The V call is TRBV29-1, the J call TRBJ2-7, with D tentatively TRBD1 (5 bases). Trimming took off 5 bases at V and 7 bases at J, with 18 bases between the two ends. Looked up from germline, CDR1 is SQVTM and CDR2 is ANQGSEA. This CDR3 is built from 13 residues.

For the CDR3, the DNA is TGTGCCAGCAGCCCTAGTCTTCGGGGGGCCGACTATGGCTACACCTTC. Protein sequence: CASSPSLRGADYGYTF. The V and J genes are TRBV7-6 and TRBJ1-2, with D tentatively TRBD1 (6 bases). This CDR3 contains 16 residues. Germline V gives CDR1 SGHVS, CDR2 FNYEAQ. V was clipped by 5 bases and J by 3 bases, with 19 bases between them.

This chain connects TRBV18 to TRBJ1-2, with 8 nucleotides matching TRBD1. The CDR3 loop spans 15 amino acids. With V trimmed by 6 bases and J by 7 bases, 13 bases remained unmatched. CDR1 is KGHSH, CDR2 LQKENI, per germline. The CDR3 DNA reads as TGTGCCAGCTCTCCGGGACAGGTGGGGGTGCCTGGCTACACCTTC. It translates to CASSPGQVGVPGYTF.

This clone was counted a single time. The chain is built from TRBV2 and TRBJ2-7; 9 bases line up with TRBD1. This CDR3 comprises 15 residues. V was pared by 5 bases and J by 6 bases, with 11 bases of the junction left unmatched. Germline assignment: CDR1 SNHLY and CDR2 FYNNEI. CDR3 loop: CASSPIGTGKGEQYF. CDR3 DNA sequence: TGTGCCAGCAGTCCAATCGGGACAGGGAAGGGCGAGCAGTACTTC.

This chain links TRBV6-6 with TRBJ2-7; TRBD2 matches 7 bases. CDR3 length equals 14 residues. The germline V gene has CDR1 MNHNY and CDR2 SVGAGI (reference sequence). Losses at the gene ends were 4 bases for V and 4 bases for J; bases not matched to a gene: 7. The CDR3 coding sequence is TGTGCCAGCAGTTCCGGGGGGTCACGGTACGAGCAGTACTTC. This codes for CASSSGGSRYEQYF.

This rearrangement joins TRBV7-2 to TRBJ2-3, with 8 bases aligning to TRBD1. Trimming cost V 1 base and J 2 bases; bases outside gene matches: 5. Looked up from germline, CDR1 is SGHTA and CDR2 is FQGNSA. CDR3 length: 16 residues. Written as DNA, the CDR3 is TGTGCCAGCAGCTTAGGCCGGGACAGGATCACAGATACGCAGTATTTT. The encoded protein is CASSLGRDRITDTQYF.

This chain uses TRBV3-1 (or the pseudogene TRBV3-2) with TRBJ2-3; 12 nucleotides match TRBD2. The V segment lost 4 bases and the J segment 3 bases; nucleotides outside the gene matches: 5. The CDR3 has 16 residues. The V gene's germline CDR1 is LGHDT and CDR2 YNNKEL (reference sequence). The chain's CDR3 is CASSRGLAGRTDTQYF. CDR3 nucleotides: TGTGCCAGCAGCCGGGGACTAGCGGGTCGGACAGATACGCAGTATTTT.

CDR3 DNA sequence: TGTGCCAGTGACAGGGTTGAAGCTTTCTTT. This encodes CASDRVEAFF. The chain employs TRBV2 and TRBJ1-1, with TRBD1 matching 7 bases. The CDR3 sequence is 10 residues long. Germline V gene sequence: CDR1 SNHLY, CDR2 FYNNEI. With V trimmed by 9 bases and J by 7 bases, 2 bases remained unmatched.

The J gene is TRBJ1-5, the V gene TRBV5-5, with 7 nucleotides matching TRBD1. The CDR3 is 15 amino acids. Germline V gene sequence: CDR1 SGHKS, CDR2 YYEKEE (reference sequence). J lost 4 bases, V lost 4 bases, and 8 bases had no gene match. The CDR3: CASSPTGTTNQPQHF. The CDR3, as DNA: TGTGCCAGCAGCCCGACAGGGACCACGAATCAGCCCCAGCATTTT.

The V call is TRBV4-1, the J call TRBJ1-4; D gene ambiguous. Germline V gene sequence: CDR1 MGHRA, CDR2 YSYEKL. The CDR3 sequence is 16 residues long. V was clipped by 4 bases and J by 0 bases, with 12 bases between them. CDR3 DNA sequence: TGCGCCAGCAGCCCCTACGGCGGATCAACTAATGAAAAACTGTTTTTT. Protein product: CASSPYGGSTNEKLFF.

V is TRBV19 and J is TRBJ2-1; 15 nucleotides line up with TRBD2. CDR3 size: 18 residues. Germline V gives CDR1 LNHDA, CDR2 SQIVND (reference sequence). V trimming: 3 bases; J trimming: 1 base; junction bases outside the gene matches: 4. The CDR3 DNA is TGTGCCAGTAGTATCGGACTAGCGGGGGGGCCTTCCTACAATGAGCAGTTCTTC. This gives the protein CASSIGLAGGPSYNEQFF.

The chain employs TRBV7-8 and TRBJ2-5, with 8 nucleotides matching TRBD2. The CDR3 consists of 15 residues. V dropped 4 bases and J dropped 2; count of bases not matched to a gene: 6. From germline, CDR1 is SGHVS and CDR2 FQNEAQ. The DNA of the CDR3 is TGTGCCAGCAGCTCCCGGACTAGCAGGCAAGAGACCCAGTACTTC. It is translated as CASSSRTSRQETQYF.

The J gene is TRBJ2-7, the V gene TRBV27, with D possibly being TRBD1 (6 bases). The V gene lost 5 bases and the J gene lost 4 bases, with 12 bases spanning the gap. CDR1 is MNHEY, CDR2 SMNVEV, per germline (reference sequence). CDR3 length: 13 amino acids. This chain's CDR3 is CASSRGKAYEQYF. The CDR3 DNA is TGTGCCAGCAGTAGGGGGAAGGCATACGAGCAGTACTTC.

V gene TRBV7-9 combines with J gene TRBJ2-7; 9 bases match TRBD1. The CDR3 runs to 17 residues. Germline V CDR1 and CDR2: SEHNR, FQNEAQ (reference sequence). V dropped 5 bases and J dropped 4; count of bases not matched to a gene: 15. The CDR3 DNA reads as TGTGCCAGCAGCCCCAGTCCCGGGACAGGGTTAGGATACGAGCAGTACTTC. Protein product: CASSPSPGTGLGYEQYF.

The gene calls are TRBV19 and TRBJ2-7; the match to TRBD1 covers 8 bases. Unmatched junction bases numbered 6, after V lost 2 bases and J lost 3 bases. Germline values: CDR1 LNHDA, CDR2 SQIVND (reference sequence). The CDR3 spans 15 residues. The CDR3 DNA reads as TGTGCCAGTAGTATATCGTCCACAGGGGGCTACGAGCAGTACTTC. This codes for CASSISSTGGYEQYF.

This clone was observed at least ten times. This chain connects TRBV27 to TRBJ2-3; 8 bases match TRBD1. This CDR3 contains 15 residues. The V and J ends lost 2 bases and 4 bases, in that order; junction bases with no gene match: 5. Germline V gives CDR1 MNHEY, CDR2 SMNVEV (reference sequence). The CDR3 here is CASSLTGGPADTQYF. CDR3 coding DNA: TGTGCCAGCAGTTTAACAGGGGGACCCGCAGATACGCAGTATTTT.

The rearrangement uses TRBV3-1 (or the pseudogene TRBV3-2) and TRBJ1-1, with D uncertain. This CDR3 is built from 14 residues. Trimming shortened V by 4 bases and J by 5 bases, and 14 bases separated the two germline ends. The germline V gene has CDR1 LGHDT and CDR2 YNNKEL (reference sequence). The DNA of the CDR3 is TGTGCCAGCAGCCCTGGAGGGCCTCTTACTGAAGCTTTCTTT. Translating gives CASSPGGPLTEAFF.

The J gene is TRBJ2-5, the V gene TRBV11-2; TRBD1 is a possible D gene (5 bases). Germline-derived CDR1 and CDR2 are SGHAT and FQNNGV. Trimming took 5 bases from V and 5 from J, leaving 21 bases between them. The CDR3 sequence is 16 residues long. CDR3 loop: CASSPDIGHTRETQYF. The CDR3 coding sequence is TGTGCCAGCAGCCCGGACATTGGACATACCAGGGAGACCCAGTACTTC.